This T cell receptor (beta chain) was found in a study of blood T cell repertoires in COVID-19. Study-wide background: Samples of COVID-19 (acute and convalescent) were obtained from the United States, Italy and Spain. The cDNA or gDNA used as material had been derived from T cells, B-cell-depleted T cells, or PBMCs.

This clone was recorded a few times. Under the authors' procedure: Amplification from reference gene primers served as the basis for estimated nucleated cell counts. Method: immunoSEQ multiplex PCR; TCRdb's copy keeps in-frame clones and lacks some. V and J calls and clone size follow that table, whereas D and trimming were derived from the DNA. The sample includes about 98,000 clones, nearly 90% of them seen just once. The ends were cut back, 4 bases at V and 6 bases at J, with 14 bases in the middle. The germline V gene has CDR1 SNHLY and CDR2 FYNNEI. This CDR3 comprises 14 residues. The sequenced sample consisted of peripheral blood. The chain combines TRBV2 with TRBJ2-3; D possibly corresponds to TRBD1 (7 bases). This clonotype was obtained from an older man with acute or convalescent COVID-19. The CDR3 sequence: CASSVTGAGDTQYF. CDR3 DNA sequence: TGTGCCAGCAGTGTTACAGGGGCGGGGGATACGCAGTATTTT.